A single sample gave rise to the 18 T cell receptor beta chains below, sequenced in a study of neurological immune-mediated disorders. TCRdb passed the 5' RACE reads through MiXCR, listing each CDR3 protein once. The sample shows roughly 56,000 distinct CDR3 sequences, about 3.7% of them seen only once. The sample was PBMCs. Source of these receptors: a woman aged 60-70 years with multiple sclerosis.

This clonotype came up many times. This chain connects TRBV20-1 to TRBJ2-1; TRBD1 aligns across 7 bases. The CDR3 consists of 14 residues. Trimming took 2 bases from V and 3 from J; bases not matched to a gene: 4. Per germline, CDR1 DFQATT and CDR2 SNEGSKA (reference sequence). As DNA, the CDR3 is TGCAGTGCTAGACCGTGGGACAGCTACAATGAGCAGTTCTTC. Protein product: CSARPWDSYNEQFF.

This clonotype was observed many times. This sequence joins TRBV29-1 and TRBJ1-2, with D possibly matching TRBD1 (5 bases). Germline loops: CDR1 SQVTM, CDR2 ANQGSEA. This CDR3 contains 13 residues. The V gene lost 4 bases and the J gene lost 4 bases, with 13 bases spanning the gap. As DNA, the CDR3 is TGCAGCGTTGCGGCCAGGGCGGGCTATGGCTACACCTTC. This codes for CSVAARAGYGYTF.

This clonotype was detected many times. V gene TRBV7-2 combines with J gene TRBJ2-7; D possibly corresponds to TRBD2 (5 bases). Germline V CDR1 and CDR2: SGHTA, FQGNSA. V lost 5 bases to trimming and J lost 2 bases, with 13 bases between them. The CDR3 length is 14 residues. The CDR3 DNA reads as TGTGCCAGCAGCCCCGCGGGCGGTACCTACGAGCAGTACTTC. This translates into CASSPAGGTYEQYF.

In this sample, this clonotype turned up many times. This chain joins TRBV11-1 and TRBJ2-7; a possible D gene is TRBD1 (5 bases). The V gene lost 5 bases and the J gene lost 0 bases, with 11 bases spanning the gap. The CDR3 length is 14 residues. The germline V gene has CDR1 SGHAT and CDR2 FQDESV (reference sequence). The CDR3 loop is CASSQTGSSYEQYF. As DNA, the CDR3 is TGTGCCAGCAGCCAAACAGGTAGCTCCTACGAGCAGTACTTC.

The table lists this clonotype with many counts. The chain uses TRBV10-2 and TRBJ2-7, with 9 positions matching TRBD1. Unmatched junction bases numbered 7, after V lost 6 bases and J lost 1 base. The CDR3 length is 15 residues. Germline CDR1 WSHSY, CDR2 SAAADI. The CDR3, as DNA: TGCGCCAGCAGGCTACCCGGGACAGGGTCCTACGAGCAGTACTTC. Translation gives CASRLPGTGSYEQYF.

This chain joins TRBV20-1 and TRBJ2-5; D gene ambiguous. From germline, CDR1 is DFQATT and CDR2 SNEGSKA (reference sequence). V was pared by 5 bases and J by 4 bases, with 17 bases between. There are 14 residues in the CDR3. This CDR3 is CSAGMTSRRETQYF. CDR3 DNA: TGCAGTGCTGGGATGACCAGTAGGCGAGAGACCCAGTACTTC.

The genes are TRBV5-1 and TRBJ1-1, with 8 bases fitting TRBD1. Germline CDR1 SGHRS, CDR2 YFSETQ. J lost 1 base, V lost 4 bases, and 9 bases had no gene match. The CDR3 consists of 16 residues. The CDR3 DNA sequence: TGCGCCAGCAGCGCTGGACAGGGATTAAAGAACACTGAAGCTTTCTTT. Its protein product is CASSAGQGLKNTEAFF.

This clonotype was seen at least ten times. The CDR3 sequence: CASSITTYEQYF. In DNA, the CDR3 is TGTGCCAGCTCAATCACCACCTACGAGCAGTACTTC. This chain links TRBV3-1 with TRBJ2-7; D is unclear. V was cut by 8 bases and J by 2 bases, with 10 bases left in between. CDR1 is LGHDT, CDR2 YNNKEL, per germline (reference sequence). The CDR3 has 12 amino acids.

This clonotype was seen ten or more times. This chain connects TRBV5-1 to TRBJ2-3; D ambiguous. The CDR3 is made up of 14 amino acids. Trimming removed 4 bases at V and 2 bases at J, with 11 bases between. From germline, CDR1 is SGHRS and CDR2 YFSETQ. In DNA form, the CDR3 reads TGCGCCAGCAGCCCGGACCCCCTCACAGATACGCAGTATTTT. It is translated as CASSPDPLTDTQYF.

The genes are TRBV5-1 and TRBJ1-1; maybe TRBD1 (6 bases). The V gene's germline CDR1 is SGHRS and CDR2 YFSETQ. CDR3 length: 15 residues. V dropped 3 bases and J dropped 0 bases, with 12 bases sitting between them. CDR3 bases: TGCGCCAGCAGCTCGACACAGGGCCTGAACACTGAAGCTTTCTTT. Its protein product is CASSSTQGLNTEAFF.

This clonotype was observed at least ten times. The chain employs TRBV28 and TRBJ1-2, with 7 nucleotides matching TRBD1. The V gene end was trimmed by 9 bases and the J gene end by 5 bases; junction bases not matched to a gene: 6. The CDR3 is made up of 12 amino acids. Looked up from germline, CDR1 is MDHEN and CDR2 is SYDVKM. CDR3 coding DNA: TGTGCCAGTAATACAGGGGTATATGGCTACACCTTC. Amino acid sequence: CASNTGVYGYTF.

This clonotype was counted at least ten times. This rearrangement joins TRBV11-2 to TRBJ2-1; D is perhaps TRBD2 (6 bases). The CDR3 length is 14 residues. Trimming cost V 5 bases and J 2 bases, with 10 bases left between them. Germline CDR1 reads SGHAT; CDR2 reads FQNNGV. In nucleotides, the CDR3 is TGTGCCAGCAGCCTCGGGACTGCCTACAATGAGCAGTTCTTC. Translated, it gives CASSLGTAYNEQFF. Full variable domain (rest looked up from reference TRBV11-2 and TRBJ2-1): EAGVAQSPRYKIIEKRQSVAFWCNPISGHATLYWYQQILGQGPKLLIQFQNNGVVDDSQLPKDRFSAERLKGVDSTLKIQPAKLEDSAVYLCASSLGTAYNEQFFGPGTRLTVL.

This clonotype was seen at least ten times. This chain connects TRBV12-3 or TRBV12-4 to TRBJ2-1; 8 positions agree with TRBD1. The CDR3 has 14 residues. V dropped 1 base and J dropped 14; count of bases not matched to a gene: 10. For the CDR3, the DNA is TGTGCCAGCAGTTTAGGGACAGGGTTGCTCTTTGAGTTCTTC. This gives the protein CASSLGTGLLFEFF.

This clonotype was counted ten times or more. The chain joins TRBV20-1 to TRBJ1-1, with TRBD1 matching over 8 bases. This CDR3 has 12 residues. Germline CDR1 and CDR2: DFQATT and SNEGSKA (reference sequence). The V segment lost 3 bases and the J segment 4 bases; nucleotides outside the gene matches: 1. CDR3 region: CSASDRGTEAFF. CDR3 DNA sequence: TGCAGTGCTAGCGACAGGGGCACTGAAGCTTTCTTT.

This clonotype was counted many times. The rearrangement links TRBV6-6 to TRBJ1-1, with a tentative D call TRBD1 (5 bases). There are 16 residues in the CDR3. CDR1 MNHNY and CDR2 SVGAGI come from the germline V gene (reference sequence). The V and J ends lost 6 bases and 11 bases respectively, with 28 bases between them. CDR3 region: CASSRHPGLTFLGAFF. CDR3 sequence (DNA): TGTGCCAGCAGCAGACATCCGGGGCTGACTTTCCTTGGGGCTTTCTTT.

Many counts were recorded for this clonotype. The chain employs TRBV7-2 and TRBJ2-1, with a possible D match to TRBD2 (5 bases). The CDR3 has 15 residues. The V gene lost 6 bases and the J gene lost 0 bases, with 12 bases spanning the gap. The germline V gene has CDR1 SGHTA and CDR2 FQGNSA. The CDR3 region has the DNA TGTGCCAGCAGTCCTAGCTCCCTCTCCTACAATGAGCAGTTCTTC. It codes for CASSPSSLSYNEQFF. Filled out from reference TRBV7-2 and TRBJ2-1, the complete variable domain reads GAGVSQSPSNKVTEKGKDVELRCDPISGHTALYWYRQSLGQGLEFLIYFQGNSAPDKSGLPSDRFSAERTGGSVSTLTIQRTQQEDSAVYLCASSPSSLSYNEQFFGPGTRLTVL.

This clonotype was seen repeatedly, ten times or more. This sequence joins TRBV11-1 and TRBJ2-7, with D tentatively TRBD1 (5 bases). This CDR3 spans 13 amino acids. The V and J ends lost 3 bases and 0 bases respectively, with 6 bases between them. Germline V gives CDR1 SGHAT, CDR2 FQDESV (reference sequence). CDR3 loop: CASSFDSSYEQYF. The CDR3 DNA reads TGTGCCAGCAGCTTTGACAGCTCCTACGAGCAGTACTTC.

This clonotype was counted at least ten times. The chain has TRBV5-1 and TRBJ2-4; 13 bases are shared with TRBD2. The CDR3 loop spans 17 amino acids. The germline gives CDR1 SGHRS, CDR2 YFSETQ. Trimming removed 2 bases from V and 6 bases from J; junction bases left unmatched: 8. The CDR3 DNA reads TGCGCCAGCAGCTTTACCGGGACTAGCGGGATGGGAAACATTCAGTACTTC. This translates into CASSFTGTSGMGNIQYF. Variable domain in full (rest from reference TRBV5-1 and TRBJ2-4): KAGVTQTPRYLIKTRGQQVTLSCSPISGHRSVSWYQQTPGQGLQFLFEYFSETQRNKGNFPGRFSGRQFSNSRSEMNVSTLELGDSALYLCASSFTGTSGMGNIQYFGAGTRLSVL.